Described below is a single T cell receptor (beta chain) sequence and its context. Its specificity is not known. The data derive from a study of chemoradiotherapy in HPV16-positive cancers. In the study overall: A couple of HPV16-positive patients' cells yielded candidate HPV-specific clones and common motifs. Study-wide results and caveats: During treatment, candidate HPV-specific clones and E7-related motifs expanded in tumor.

The CDR3 loop spans 14 amino acids. Germline values: CDR1 MRHNA, CDR2 SNTAGT. J gave up 6 bases and V 5 bases, and 8 bases lay outside the gene matches. Repertoires were sampled repeatedly during chemoradiotherapy. Clones were read by immunoSEQ multiplex PCR, and TCRdb kept only the in-frame ones, dropping some. The sample includes some 13,000 clones, under 75% seen only once; the top ten take 16%. This sample was taken from a patient who underwent chemoradiotherapy. This sequence was found in a human donor with HPV-associated anogenital cancer. The V and J genes are TRBV6-4 and TRBJ2-3; 7 bases are a match to TRBD1. The CDR3 protein is CASSRGPGGDTQYF. CDR3 coding DNA: TGTGCCAGCAGTAGGGGGCCGGGCGGTGATACGCAGTATTTT.